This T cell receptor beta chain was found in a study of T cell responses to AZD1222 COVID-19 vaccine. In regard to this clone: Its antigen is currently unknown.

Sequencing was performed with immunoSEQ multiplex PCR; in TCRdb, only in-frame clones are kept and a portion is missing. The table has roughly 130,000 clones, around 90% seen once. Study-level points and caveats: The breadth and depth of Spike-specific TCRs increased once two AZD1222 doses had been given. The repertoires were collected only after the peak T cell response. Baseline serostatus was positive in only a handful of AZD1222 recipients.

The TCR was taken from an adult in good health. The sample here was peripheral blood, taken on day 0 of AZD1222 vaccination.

This chain's CDR3 is CASSWGVGTEAFF. Written as DNA, the CDR3 is TGTGCCAGCAGTTGGGGGGTTGGCACTGAAGCTTTCTTT. The V and J genes are TRBV27 and TRBJ1-1; D may be TRBD1 (5 bases). Germline V CDR1 and CDR2: MNHEY, SMNVEV (reference sequence). CDR3 length: 13 residues. The V and J ends lost 4 bases and 4 bases respectively, with 10 bases between them.